These 13 T cell receptor beta chains were all obtained from the same sample, sequenced in a study of T cell responses to AZD1222 COVID-19 vaccine (dated by TCRdb to 2020 to 2023). Interpreted using the paper, the time point label stands for: baseline before first vaccination. Library generation was performed with the immunoSEQ multiplex PCR assay. Not all clones reach the TCRdb copy of this immuneACCESS table, which keeps in-frame sequences only. Checked studies attribute under half of the gap to unresolved V genes and leave the rest unexplained. For this sample the table gives 68,000 or so clones, of which over 60% were detected only once. Of the sample, around an eighth falls within the top ten clones. Sequenced material: peripheral blood, taken on day 0 of AZD1222 vaccination. The receptors were gathered from an adult in good health.

This chain joins TRBV5-1 and TRBJ2-3; 9 bases line up with TRBD2. The CDR3 contains 15 residues. V shed 4 bases, J shed 1 base, and the junction held 4 bases outside the gene matches. Germline V CDR1 and CDR2: SGHRS, YFSETQ. This CDR3 reads CASSTRTSGTDTQYF. The CDR3 nucleotides read TGCGCCAGCAGCACGCGGACTAGCGGCACAGATACGCAGTATTTT.

CDR3 loop: CASSLEQGYEQYF. DNA of the CDR3: TGTGCCAGCAGCTTGGAACAGGGCTACGAGCAGTACTTC. The V call is TRBV5-6, the J call TRBJ2-7, with D possibly TRBD1 on 6 matching bases. Trimming took 0 bases from V and 3 from J, leaving 7 bases between them. This CDR3 has 13 residues. Germline V gene sequence: CDR1 SGHDT, CDR2 YYEEEE.

As DNA, the CDR3 is TGTGCCAGCAGCTTAGAAACCGTATCTAGCACAGATACGCAGTATTTT. Residues: CASSLETVSSTDTQYF. This chain uses TRBV11-2 with TRBJ2-3, with D uncertain. From germline, CDR1 is SGHAT and CDR2 FQNNGV. The CDR3 sequence is 16 residues long. The V end was cut by 0 bases, the J end by 0 bases, with 10 bases between.

This sequence joins TRBV9 and TRBJ2-5; the match to TRBD2 covers 8 bases. V shed 0 bases and J 2 bases; nucleotides not matched to a gene: 6. The V gene's germline CDR1 is SGDLS and CDR2 YYNGEE. This CDR3 comprises 16 residues. CDR3 DNA sequence: TGTGCCAGCAGCGTAGGAGGTAGCGGGGTACAAGAGACCCAGTACTTC. Its translation is CASSVGGSGVQETQYF.

This clone was seen a few times. This chain links TRBV5-1 with TRBJ2-7; TRBD1 matches at 10 bases. CDR1 and CDR2 (germline): SGHRS, YFSETQ. The V gene end was trimmed by 3 bases and the J gene end by 6 bases; junction bases not matched to a gene: 6. CDR3 length: 14 amino acids. The CDR3 DNA reads as TGCGCCAGCAGCTCCGGGACAGGGGACTTCGAGCAGTACTTC. It codes for CASSSGTGDFEQYF.

The J gene is TRBJ2-6, the V gene TRBV12-3 or TRBV12-4; no firm D call. The CDR3 consists of 13 residues. The V gene lost 6 bases and the J gene lost 2 bases, with 5 bases spanning the gap. The CDR3 DNA follows: TGTGCCAGCAGGGCACCTGGGGCCAACGTCCTGACTTTC. Its translation is CASRAPGANVLTF.

The rearrangement uses TRBV9 and TRBJ1-3, with 7 bases aligning to TRBD1. The CDR3 is 15 amino acids. Germline values: CDR1 SGDLS, CDR2 YYNGEE. J lost 2 bases, V lost 3 bases, and 5 bases had no gene match. The CDR3 sequence: CASSGLQGAGNTIYF. In DNA form, the CDR3 reads TGTGCCAGCAGCGGGTTGCAGGGGGCTGGAAACACCATATATTTT.

The V and J genes are TRBV18 and TRBJ2-1, with 10 positions matching TRBD1. Unmatched junction bases numbered 11, after V lost 6 bases and J lost 9 bases. The CDR3 is 15 residues long. Germline V lookup: CDR1 KGHSH, CDR2 LQKENI. The CDR3 loop reads CASSQFGTGDTEQFF. Here the CDR3 DNA reads TGTGCCAGCTCCCAATTTGGGACAGGGGATACTGAGCAGTTCTTC. Full variable domain (outside the CDR3, taken from reference TRBV18 and TRBJ2-1): NAGVMQNPRHLVRRRGQEARLRCSPMKGHSHVYWYRQLPEEGLKFMVYLQKENIIDESGMPKERFSAEFPKEGPSILRIQQVVRGDSAAYFCASSQFGTGDTEQFFGPGTRLTVL.

J is TRBJ2-7 and V is TRBV3-1 (or the pseudogene TRBV3-2); TRBD2 might be the D (5 bases). The CDR3 is made up of 14 amino acids. V was pared by 0 bases and J by 7 bases, with 13 bases between. The germline V gene has CDR1 LGHDT and CDR2 YNNKEL (reference sequence). CDR3 protein: CASSQDLAVREQYF. The CDR3, as DNA: TGTGCCAGCAGCCAAGATCTAGCCGTGAGGGAGCAGTACTTC.

The V gene is TRBV7-2, the J gene TRBJ2-3, with D perhaps being TRBD1 or TRBD2 (6 bases each). The CDR3 has 15 amino acids. The germline V and J ends were trimmed by 1 base and 7 bases, with 15 bases remaining between them. Germline V gives CDR1 SGHTA, CDR2 FQGNSA. The CDR3 nucleotides read TGTGCCAGCAGCTTAGACAGGGCGGGGACATATACGCAGTATTTT. Protein product: CASSLDRAGTYTQYF.

In its sample, this clone was seen once. This chain links TRBV29-1 with TRBJ2-7; 7 bases fit TRBD1. Germline loops: CDR1 SQVTM, CDR2 ANQGSEA. The V segment lost 1 base and the J segment 1 base; nucleotides outside the gene matches: 4. The CDR3 is 14 residues long. The CDR3: CSVEAGDSSYEQYF. DNA for the CDR3: TGCAGCGTTGAAGCCGGGGACAGTTCCTACGAGCAGTACTTC.

This chain uses TRBV5-4 with TRBJ1-2; D unresolved. V was shortened by 4 bases and J by 1 base, with 8 bases between the two germline ends. CDR3 size: 13 residues. CDR1 and CDR2 (germline): SGHNT, YYREEE (reference sequence). CDR3 residues: CASSLDGNYGYTF. As DNA, the CDR3 is TGTGCCAGCAGCCTGGACGGTAACTATGGCTACACCTTC.

The chain employs TRBV7-9 and TRBJ1-2; D might be TRBD1 (5 bases). Germline V CDR1 and CDR2: SEHNR, FQNEAQ (reference sequence). Trimming took 4 bases from V and 4 from J, leaving 22 bases between them. This CDR3 region has 17 residues. CDR3 loop: CASSSGGIALRGYGYTF. The CDR3 nucleotides are TGTGCCAGCAGCTCAGGTGGAATCGCCCTAAGGGGCTATGGCTACACCTTC.